One sample yielded the 25 T cell receptor beta chains listed below, sequenced in a study of blood T cell repertoires in COVID-19. The repertoire was sequenced with immunoSEQ multiplex PCR; TCRdb's copy has only in-frame clones and lacks some. This table holds 140,000 to 150,000 clones, over 80% found once. The sample was PBMCs or T cells enriched from blood (not recorded which). All receptors come from a man between 60 and 75 years old who had recovered from COVID-19.

The V gene is TRBV9, the J gene TRBJ1-4; possibly TRBD1 for D (6 bases). CDR3 size: 14 residues. CDR1 and CDR2 (germline): SGDLS, YYNGEE. The V gene lost 3 bases and the J gene lost 7 bases, with 13 bases spanning the gap. CDR3 in DNA: TGTGCCAGCAGCGCTCCGGGGGGCGGTGAAAAACTGTTTTTT. Its translation is CASSAPGGGEKLFF.

The J gene is TRBJ1-1, the V gene TRBV3-1 (or the pseudogene TRBV3-2); D remains ambiguous. The CDR3 contains 12 residues. Germline loops: CDR1 LGHDT, CDR2 YNNKEL (reference sequence). V lost 6 bases, J lost 1 base, and 6 bases lay in between. The chain's CDR3 is CASSVANTEAFF. The DNA for the CDR3 is TGTGCCAGCAGTGTAGCGAACACTGAAGCTTTCTTT.

The genes are TRBV19 and TRBJ1-5; D gene uncertain. Germline V gene sequence: CDR1 LNHDA, CDR2 SQIVND (reference sequence). Trimming took off 3 bases at V and 3 bases at J, with 6 bases between the two ends. CDR3 length: 13 amino acids. Written as DNA, the CDR3 is TGTGCCAGTAGTATTACCTACAATCAGCCCCAGCATTTT. Amino acids: CASSITYNQPQHF. Filled out from reference TRBV19 and TRBJ1-5, the complete variable domain reads DGGITQSPKYLFRKEGQNVTLSCEQNLNHDAMYWYRQDPGQGLRLIYYSQIVNDFQKGDIAEGYSVSREKKESFPLTVTSAQKNPTAFYLCASSITYNQPQHFGDGTRLSIL.

This chain links TRBV7-7 with TRBJ2-5; D is perhaps TRBD1 (6 bases). Trimming removed 2 bases from V and 7 bases from J, with 11 bases in between. Germline CDR1 reads SSHAT; CDR2 reads FNYEAQ (reference sequence). The CDR3 spans 13 residues. The CDR3 spells CASSLRQEATQYF. The CDR3 nucleotides read TGTGCCAGCAGCTTACGACAGGAGGCGACCCAGTACTTC.

This clone appeared once. The J gene is TRBJ1-5, the V gene TRBV11-2; D perhaps matches TRBD1 (5 bases). V was pared by 1 base and J by 4 bases, with 11 bases between. This CDR3 has 15 residues. Germline assignment: CDR1 SGHAT and CDR2 FQNNGV. The CDR3 sequence is CASSLAGNRNQPQHF. CDR3 nucleotides: TGTGCCAGCAGCTTAGCAGGGAACCGTAATCAGCCCCAGCATTTT.

V is TRBV7-8 and J is TRBJ1-6; no clear D. Germline V CDR1 and CDR2: SGHVS, FQNEAQ. With 3 bases removed from V and 10 bases from J, the gap between germline ends came to 10 bases. The CDR3 contains 13 residues. CDR3 region: CASSLGRGSPLHF. The CDR3 DNA follows: TGTGCCAGCAGCTTGGGGAGAGGCTCACCCCTCCACTTT.

Comment on this clone: The same CDR3 can be traced to other DNA sequences in this sample. This rearrangement joins TRBV2 to TRBJ2-2; D remains unclear. Germline assignment: CDR1 SNHLY and CDR2 FYNNEI. This CDR3 has 11 residues. Trimming took 5 bases from V and 5 from J, leaving 3 bases between them. CDR3: CASSPTGELFF. CDR3 nucleotides: TGTGCCAGCAGTCCTACCGGGGAGCTGTTTTTT.

This clone was observed once. The J gene is TRBJ2-1, the V gene TRBV28; unclear D gene. The CDR3 runs 14 residues. Germline V lookup: CDR1 MDHEN, CDR2 SYDVKM. V was clipped by 6 bases and J by 7 bases, with 16 bases between them. CDR3: CASRGTVKRNEQFF. CDR3 coding DNA: TGTGCCAGCAGGGGTACGGTCAAGAGGAATGAGCAGTTCTTC.

The chain uses TRBV9 and TRBJ2-5; 10 bases are a match to TRBD1. The CDR3 loop spans 15 amino acids. In germline, CDR1 is SGDLS, CDR2 YYNGEE. Trimming cost V 3 bases and J 2 bases; bases outside gene matches: 4. This CDR3 is CASSASDRGQETQYF. As DNA, the CDR3 is TGTGCCAGCAGCGCGTCGGACAGGGGGCAAGAGACCCAGTACTTC.

The chain joins TRBV6-1 to TRBJ2-1; TRBD1 aligns across 11 bases. The J segment lost 7 bases and the V segment lost 3 bases, leaving 8 bases of the junction unmatched. The CDR3 extends over 16 amino acids. The germline V gene encodes CDR1 MNHNS and CDR2 SASEGT. The CDR3: CASSEMIGTGGNEQFF. As DNA, the CDR3 is TGTGCCAGCAGTGAGATGATCGGGACAGGGGGGAATGAGCAGTTCTTC.

As for this clone: Other nucleotide sequences from this sample produce the same CDR3. The rearrangement joins TRBV5-4 to TRBJ2-1; 13 bases are shared with TRBD2. After removal of 3 bases from V and 7 bases from J, the junction contained 4 bases not matched to a gene. Germline V gives CDR1 SGHNT, CDR2 YYREEE (reference sequence). CDR3 length: 15 amino acids. CDR3 DNA: TGTGCCAGCAGCTCAGGACTAGCGGGAGTGAATGAGCAGTTCTTC. Translation: CASSSGLAGVNEQFF.

The chain employs TRBV2 and TRBJ1-4; D is uncertain. The CDR3 loop spans 13 amino acids. Germline lookup yields CDR1 SNHLY and CDR2 FYNNEI. With 1 base removed from V and 8 bases from J, the gap between germline ends came to 8 bases. The CDR3 coding sequence is TGTGCCAGCAGTGAAGAGCGGCGGGAAAAACTGTTTTTT. Translated: CASSEERREKLFF.

CDR3 bases: TGTGCCAGCAGCCAAGATTCGGGAACTAGCTTGGATACGCAGTATTTT. It codes for CASSQDSGTSLDTQYF. This chain joins TRBV3-1 (or the pseudogene TRBV3-2) and TRBJ2-3; a possible D gene is TRBD2 (6 bases). V lost 0 bases and J 6 bases, leaving 16 bases between the germline ends. Germline loops: CDR1 LGHDT, CDR2 YNNKEL (reference sequence). There are 16 residues in the CDR3.

This clone occurred once. This rearrangement joins TRBV30 to TRBJ1-2, with D possibly TRBD1 on 5 matching bases. The V end was cut by 5 bases, the J end by 3 bases, with 13 bases between. Germline CDR1 reads GTSNPN; CDR2 reads SVGIG (reference sequence). The CDR3 loop spans 13 amino acids. For the CDR3, the DNA is TGTGCCTGGGAGAGATGGGGGGACTATGGCTACACCTTC. Translated, it gives CAWERWGDYGYTF.

This chain links TRBV10-2 with TRBJ1-2; D is unclear. V lost 9 bases and J 3 bases, leaving 11 bases between the germline ends. Germline V gene sequence: CDR1 WSHSY, CDR2 SAAADI. The CDR3 sequence is 12 residues long. The CDR3 DNA sequence: TGCGCCAGTAAGGACTGGGACTATGGCTACACCTTC. Protein product: CASKDWDYGYTF.

The chain has TRBV5-1 and TRBJ2-5; 7 positions match TRBD2. Trimming at V came to 5 bases and at J to 3 bases, leaving 4 bases not matched to a gene. Germline CDR1 is SGHRS and CDR2 is YFSETQ. This CDR3 contains 13 residues. This chain's CDR3 is CASRGGLEETQYF. CDR3 in DNA: TGCGCCAGCAGGGGAGGGTTGGAAGAGACCCAGTACTTC.

This chain uses TRBV12-2 with TRBJ2-3; TRBD2 reflects the table's D call only, with no check against the DNA. TRBV12-2 is designated a pseudogene. The CDR3 contains 18 residues. The CDR3 region has the DNA TGTGCAAGTCGCTTAGTGGCTTTAGCGGGAGGGCCAGGGGATACGCAGTATTTT. This translates into CASRLVALAGGPGDTQYF.

The J gene is TRBJ2-5, the V gene TRBV24-1, with TRBD2 matching over 9 bases. The CDR3 sequence is 16 residues long. Germline V gives CDR1 KGHDR, CDR2 SFDVKD. V gave up 4 bases and J gave up 4 bases; unmatched junction bases: 9. CDR3 sequence reads: CATSDHSGSSGETQYF. The CDR3 DNA is TGTGCCACCAGTGACCATAGCGGGAGTTCGGGAGAGACCCAGTACTTC.

The V and J genes are TRBV13 and TRBJ1-1, with 7 bases identical to TRBD1. Losses at the gene ends were 5 bases for V and 2 bases for J; bases not matched to a gene: 8. The CDR3 totals 15 residues. CDR1 and CDR2 (germline): PRHDT, FYEKMQ (reference sequence). In nucleotides, the CDR3 is TGTGCCAGCAGCCAACCCCGACAGGGTAACACTGAAGCTTTCTTT. It yields the protein CASSQPRQGNTEAFF.

V and J are TRBV7-2 and TRBJ1-2; TRBD1 aligns across 7 bases. Germline trimming cut 1 base from V and 5 bases from J; bases unmatched to any gene: 13. CDR3 length: 17 amino acids. Germline CDR1 is SGHTA and CDR2 is FQGNSA. The CDR3, as DNA: TGTGCCAGCAGCTTAGATGGGGGGCAGGGGGTGTGGTATGGCTACACCTTC. This codes for CASSLDGGQGVWYGYTF.

This clone has just a few counts. The chain recombines TRBV6-5 with TRBJ1-4; D is uncertain. Per germline, CDR1 MNHEY and CDR2 SVGAGI. The CDR3 is made up of 14 amino acids. The V end lost 4 bases, the J end lost 0 bases, and 6 bases lay between the germline ends. CDR3 nucleotide sequence: TGTGCCAGCAGTTCGTTAGCAACTAATGAAAAACTGTTTTTT. This sequence encodes CASSSLATNEKLFF.

The chain recombines TRBV9 with TRBJ2-5, with D perhaps matching TRBD2 (6 bases). Germline V gene lookup returns CDR1 SGDLS and CDR2 YYNGEE. The CDR3 runs to 15 residues. Trimming cost V 3 bases and J 9 bases, with 21 bases left between them. CDR3: CASSATAGLRTAQYF. The CDR3 coding sequence is TGTGCCAGCAGCGCAACTGCGGGACTGCGGACGGCCCAGTACTTC.

The chain employs TRBV3-1 (or the pseudogene TRBV3-2) and TRBJ1-4, with D hard to call. CDR3 length: 14 residues. CDR1 and CDR2 from the germline V gene are LGHDT and YNNKEL (reference sequence). V was shortened by 6 bases and J by 8 bases, with 16 bases between the two germline ends. The CDR3 bases are TGTGCCAGCAGTTCCGACGCTGGAGGGGAAAAACTGTTTTTT. It translates to CASSSDAGGEKLFF.

V and J are TRBV12-5 and TRBJ2-7, with a weak D call TRBD1 (6 bases). V was cut by 2 bases and J by 4 bases, with 9 bases left in between. Germline CDR1 and CDR2: LGHNT and FRNRAP. The CDR3 spans 13 residues. The CDR3 loop reads CASGLYGTYEQYF. In DNA form, the CDR3 reads TGTGCTAGTGGTTTGTACGGGACATACGAGCAGTACTTC.

V and J are TRBV3-1 (or the pseudogene TRBV3-2) and TRBJ2-1, with 7 nucleotides matching TRBD2. Germline CDR1 LGHDT, CDR2 YNNKEL (reference sequence). J gave up 15 bases and V 4 bases, and 18 bases lay outside the gene matches. This CDR3 has 15 residues. CDR3 in DNA: TGTGCCAGCAGCCCCAAGTTAGGAGCGGGGCCTGAGGCGTTCTTC. Its translation is CASSPKLGAGPEAFF.